Sequencing of this T cell receptor (beta chain) was carried out in a study of T cell responses to AZD1222 COVID-19 vaccine. Study results and limitations: Spike-specific TCR breadth rose after two AZD1222 doses, and depth rose as well. Repertoire sampling happened only post peak T cell response. There were mostly white British donors and more females than males, and clonal diversity was possibly underestimated.

A word on this clone: Its target is not known.

Using immunoSEQ multiplex PCR, the repertoire was profiled, and TCRdb retains in-frame clones only, with some absent. Among 130,000 to 150,000 clones listed, approximately 93% were seen once. With 6 bases removed from V and 8 bases from J, the gap between germline ends came to 26 bases. This CDR3 comprises 17 residues. Looked up from germline, CDR1 is MRHNA and CDR2 is SNTAGT. This TCR was sampled from an adult who had recovered from COVID-19. This chain connects TRBV6-4 to TRBJ1-3; D is undetermined. The starting material was peripheral blood, obtained after recovery from COVID-19. CDR3 protein: CASSPPRVRFWKHTIYF. CDR3 nucleotides: TGTGCCAGCAGCCCGCCCCGAGTCCGGTTCTGGAAACACACCATATATTTT.